The sequence of this T cell receptor (beta chain) was determined in a study of T cell responses to AZD1222 COVID-19 vaccine (dated by TCRdb to the early 2020s). About the full investigation: A total of approximately 230 trial participants underwent TCR sequencing, of whom about 210 received two doses of AZD1222 and about 25 received two doses of the MenACWY control vaccine. Enrollment into the trials was organized by age into subgroups of 18-55, 56-69 and 70-plus years, and those subgroups contained roughly 140, 27 and 60 TCR-sequenced participants, respectively. Broader findings and caveats from the paper: No day 14 peak-response samples were available, so repertoires were characterized only after the peak T cell response. Participants were mostly white British and included more females than males, and it was suggested by the authors that clonal diversity may have been underestimated. Spike-specific TCR breadth and depth rose significantly after two AZD1222 doses compared with day 0 and with MenACWY recipients. Nearly half of unique spike-specific TCRs reportedly recognized epitopes outside regions mutated in the B.1.351 and B.1.1.7 variants. The vaccine-associated CD4 TCRs covered the entire spike protein, and the dominant responses fell in regions 160-218 and 743-854. The 56-69-year group was small, and its depth increase did not reach significance, likely because of low power. Conclusions about previously exposed vaccinees are limited, since just six AZD1222 recipients were seropositive for SARS-CoV-2 at baseline.

The CDR3 regions of human TCRbeta chains were subjected to immunosequencing. Per the source publication's procedure: TCRs in the repertoires were matched against a reference library of SARS-CoV-2-specific TCRs that had been generated with the MIRA antigen-specificity platform. Breadth meant the fraction of unique TCRs that were SARS-CoV-2-associated, whereas depth meant the fraction of total T cells that were SARS-CoV-2-associated. Using the MIRA data, every spike-specific TCR was mapped to the spike region that the TCR reacted to and assigned to either a CD4 or a CD8 class. Log10-transformed breadth and depth values were compared by one-way ANOVA with Sidak's multiple comparisons tests. TCRdb holds this immuneACCESS table with in-frame rearrangements only. Some clones are missing; in checked studies, unresolved V genes explain under half, and the rest has no known cause. The D gene and trimming were derived from the DNA, and the V and J assignments and clone size from that table. The sample table contains roughly 190,000 clones; only one count was recorded for about 92% of them. About 4% of the sample is taken by the ten largest.

Counted from cysteine to phenylalanine, this CDR3 has 13 amino acids. Kept here is only the CDR3 DNA, which spans 39 bases and is read in frame from base 1. V ends up 9 bases short and J 2 bases short, with an unmatched junction base count of 1. Taken from the germline V gene (reference sequence), the CDR1 and CDR2 loops are LNHDA and SQIVND. Notes on this clone: What this receptor recognizes is not known. No per-base quality is available; no much larger clone lies one base away.

This sample's time point label indicates: about 28 days (+/-7) after the second vaccine dose. In light of the paper, this sample's treatment or condition label describes: meningococcal conjugate vaccine given as trial control. The vaccinee samples were drawn from two UK trials, COV001 and COV002, one of which was a single-blind randomized controlled phase 2/3 trial testing AZD1222 (ChAdOx1 nCoV-19) in healthy adults. For TCRbeta chain sequencing, PBMC samples from trial participants were taken at day 0 and at day 28 after the second dose. The sequence joins TRBV19 to TRBJ2-7; 13 central nucleotides agree with TRBD2. The sample consisted of peripheral blood, taken 28 days after the second dose of the MenACWY control vaccine. The receptor was isolated from an adult who received the MenACWY meningococcal vaccine as a control. The nucleotides are TGTGCCAGCGGGACTAGCGGGACCTACGAGCAGTACTTC. The translation is CASGTSGTYEQYF.